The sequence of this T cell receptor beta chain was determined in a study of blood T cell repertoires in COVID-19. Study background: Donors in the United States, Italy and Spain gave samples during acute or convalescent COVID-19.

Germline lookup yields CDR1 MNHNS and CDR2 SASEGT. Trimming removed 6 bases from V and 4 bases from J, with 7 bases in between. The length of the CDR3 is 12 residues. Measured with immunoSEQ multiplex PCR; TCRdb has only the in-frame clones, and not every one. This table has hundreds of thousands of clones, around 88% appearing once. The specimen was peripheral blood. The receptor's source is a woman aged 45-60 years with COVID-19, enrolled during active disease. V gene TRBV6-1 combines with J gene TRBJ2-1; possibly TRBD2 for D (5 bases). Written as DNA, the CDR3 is TGTGCCAGCAGGGAGGAATACAATGAGCAGTTCTTC. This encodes CASREEYNEQFF.